This T cell receptor beta chain derives from a study of cytomegalovirus exposure and HLA in healthy donors. Study results and limitations: Many donors carried some public TCRs, although rarity characterized most TCR sequences. Highest at DRB1 and lowest at HLA-C, TCR association rates differed among HLA loci in a later analysis.

PCR was performed using 60 Vbeta and 13 Jbeta primers. TCRdb's table, derived via immunoSEQ multiplex PCR, lists solely in-frame clones and lacks some. Here the sample spans about 200,000 clones, just under 70% being singletons. As regards this clone: Its antigen is still unknown.

The sequencing sample was made of PBMCs. The receptor was derived from a man aged 35 to 55 in good health and CMV-seropositive.

The CDR3 DNA sequence: TGTGCCAGCAGCTTGGCTAGCGGGGGGCAACAGACCCAGTACTTC. The encoded protein is CASSLASGGQQTQYF. This chain uses TRBV5-4 with TRBJ2-5; 11 nucleotides match TRBD2. Trimming cost V 0 bases and J 6 bases; bases outside gene matches: 4. The CDR3 runs 15 residues. The germline gives CDR1 SGHNT, CDR2 YYREEE (reference sequence). Complete variable domain (other parts from reference TRBV5-4 and TRBJ2-5): ETGVTQSPTHLIKTRGQQVTLRCSSQSGHNTVSWYQQALGQGPQFIFQYYREEENGRGNFPPRFSGLQFPNYSSELNVNALELDDSALYLCASSLASGGQQTQYFGPGTRLLVL.